Below are 15 T cell receptor beta chains sequenced from a single sample in a study of blood T cells in healthy people across ages. The authors ran a second PCR of roughly 6 to 11 cycles using a sample-barcoded 5' primer and a J-beta primer mix. TCRdb recomputed calls from the 5' RACE reads with MiXCR, one row per CDR3 protein. This table has about 510,000 distinct CDR3 sequences, roughly a quarter appearing once. These data also featured in a second study, about T cells of mothers and their children.

Source material: blood. Every receptor here comes from a boy younger than 10 in good health.

The chain uses TRBV24-1 and TRBJ2-5, with D possibly being TRBD1 or TRBD2 (6 bases each). TRBJ2-1 explains the end of the DNA better; the J call may be wrong. The CDR3 is 13 residues long. Germline CDR1 is KGHDR and CDR2 is SFDVKD. The CDR3 bases are TGTGCCACCAGTGATGCCGGGGGCTACCAGCAGTTCTTC. Translated: CATSDAGGYQQFF.

This chain uses TRBV3-1 with TRBJ2-7; D is ambiguous. There are 13 residues in the CDR3. Trimming pared 0 bases from V and 6 bases from J, leaving 9 bases between. The germline gives CDR1 LGHDT, CDR2 YNNKEL (reference sequence). CDR3 DNA: TGTGCCAGCAGCCAAGAGAGATACGGCGAGCAGTACTTC. This sequence encodes CASSQERYGEQYF.

V is TRBV29-1 and J is TRBJ1-2; 7 bases match TRBD1. Germline loops: CDR1 SQVTM, CDR2 ANQGSEA. The CDR3 extends over 12 amino acids. The V gene end was trimmed by 6 bases and the J gene end by 2 bases; junction bases not matched to a gene: 3. CDR3 coding DNA: TGCAGCGTGGCGGGACAGAACTATGGCTACACCTTC. Its protein is CSVAGQNYGYTF.

This clonotype has just a few counts. The chain has TRBV12-5 and TRBJ2-5; 10 bases map to TRBD2. TRBJ2-7 explains the end of the DNA better; the J call may be wrong. CDR1 is LGHNT and CDR2 is FRNRAP in the germline V gene. This CDR3 spans 20 amino acids. The CDR3 DNA reads as TGTGCTAGTGGTGACAGCAGGTTCCTAGCGGGAGAGCCCTTTGTCTACGAGCAGTACTTC. Protein product: CASGDSRFLAGEPFVYEQYF.

This clonotype was seen a handful of times. One junction end does not reproduce the germline sequence, and a read error may be involved. The chain couples TRBV2 to TRBJ2-5, with TRBD1 matching over 7 bases. Germline CDR1 and CDR2: SNHLY and FYNNEI. The CDR3 covers 14 residues. The CDR3 loop reads CASSDRTGSYEQYF. CDR3 DNA: TGTGCCAGCAGTGATAGGACAGGCTCCTACGAGCAGTACTTT.

The J gene is TRBJ1-1, the V gene TRBV27, with TRBD1 matching over 9 bases. Trimming at V came to 6 bases and at J to 7 bases, leaving 9 bases not matched to a gene. The CDR3 length is 14 residues. Germline values: CDR1 MNHEY, CDR2 SMNVEV (reference sequence). This chain's CDR3 is CASSPWDRVGEAFF. CDR3 coding DNA: TGTGCCAGCAGCCCCTGGGACAGGGTTGGTGAAGCTTTCTTT.

This rearrangement joins TRBV2 to TRBJ2-5; 10 nucleotides agree with TRBD2. Unmatched junction bases numbered 7, after V lost 10 bases and J lost 5 bases. Germline-derived CDR1 and CDR2 are SNHLY and FYNNEI. The CDR3 is 13 residues long. Written as DNA, the CDR3 is TGTGCCAACCAGCGGGGGGGCCGTGAGACCCAGTACTTC. Translated: CANQRGGRETQYF.

The chain carries TRBV9 and TRBJ1-6; D is unresolved. The ends were cut back, 0 bases at V and 10 bases at J, with 8 bases in the middle. Germline CDR1 is SGDLS and CDR2 is YYNGEE. The CDR3 is 13 residues long. CDR3 nucleotides: TGTGCCAGCAGCGTAGAGGCGGGATCACCCCTCCACTTT. It yields the protein CASSVEAGSPLHF.

The chain employs TRBV7-3 and TRBJ1-4; 8 bases are a match to TRBD1. V lost 5 bases and J lost 8; bases outside the gene matches: 10. There are 15 residues in the CDR3. Germline V gives CDR1 SGHTA, CDR2 FQGTGA. The CDR3 here is CASSPGRDRGEKLFF. The CDR3 coding sequence is TGTGCCAGCAGCCCCGGTCGAGACAGGGGCGAAAAACTGTTTTTT.

The sample holds a few counts of this clonotype. This chain connects TRBV29-1 to TRBJ2-5; no firm D call. Between the trimmed V and J ends, which lost 4 bases and 4 bases, there was a span of 10 bases. Germline V gene data show CDR1 as SQVTM and CDR2 as ANQGSEA. This CDR3 is 12 amino acids long. This CDR3 is CSVALSAETQYF. The CDR3 DNA is TGCAGCGTTGCCCTCTCGGCAGAGACCCAGTACTTC.

This clonotype was seen a handful of times. The CDR3 nucleotides read TGTGCCAGCAGCCCACCGGGACAGGGAATCTCCTACGAGCAGTACTTC. Translated: CASSPPGQGISYEQYF. The J gene is TRBJ2-7, the V gene TRBV28, with 9 bases identical to TRBD1. The CDR3 has 16 residues. The J segment lost 0 bases and the V segment lost 6 bases, leaving 9 bases of the junction unmatched. The V gene's germline CDR1 is MDHEN and CDR2 SYDVKM.

This clonotype has more than one count but fewer than ten. The chain carries TRBV20-1 and TRBJ2-5; 10 bases match TRBD2. The germline CDR1 and CDR2 sequences are DFQATT and SNEGSKA (reference sequence). V lost 7 bases, J lost 0 bases, and 8 bases stayed unmatched. This CDR3 region has 15 residues. For the CDR3, the DNA is TGCAGTGTTAGTAGGCTAGCGGGGGACCAAGAGACCCAGTACTTC. It is translated as CSVSRLAGDQETQYF.

This clonotype was observed a few times. The V and J genes are TRBV20-1 and TRBJ1-4, with D unclear. The germline V gene encodes CDR1 DFQATT and CDR2 SNEGSKA (reference sequence). The CDR3 is 12 amino acids. The ends were cut back, 5 bases at V and 7 bases at J, with 11 bases in the middle. CDR3 loop: CSAHSPGEKLFF. DNA of the CDR3: TGCAGTGCTCACTCCCCGGGTGAAAAACTGTTTTTT.

This clonotype was picked up a small number of times. The J gene is TRBJ1-1, the V gene TRBV7-9; the match to TRBD1 covers 7 bases. Germline CDR1 and CDR2: SEHNR and FQNEAQ (reference sequence). This CDR3 region has 15 residues. The junction had 7 bases not matched to a gene; V was cut back by 5 bases and J by 1 base. The CDR3 region is CASSPEQGWNTEAFF. The CDR3, as DNA: TGTGCCAGCAGCCCCGAACAGGGGTGGAACACTGAAGCTTTCTTT.

The chain recombines TRBV11-2 with TRBJ2-7; no definite D call. This CDR3 is 13 amino acids long. CDR1 SGHAT and CDR2 FQNNGV come from the germline V gene. V was clipped by 2 bases and J by 2 bases, with 7 bases between them. The CDR3, as DNA: TGTGCCAGCAGCTTATCTGCGACCTACGAGCAGTACTTC. It specifies CASSLSATYEQYF.